This TCR beta chain was identified in a study of regulatory T cells in long-lasting Graves disease. Only a few counts were recorded for this clonotype. Its target is unknown. The CDR3 is 12 residues long. The V end lost 5 bases, the J end lost 5 bases, and 11 bases lay between the germline ends. Germline lookup yields CDR1 SGHRS and CDR2 YFSETQ. General study results and limits: Persistent disease was associated with favored TRBV28 usage and with favored use of TRBJ1-2 and TRBJ2-5. The number of shared public clonotypes was higher in persistent patients (under 3,000) than new patients (around 890).

In building TCR beta libraries, iRepertoire HTBI primers were used together with Arm-PCR of CDR3 regions. Authors' processing steps: The identification of approximately 62 TRBV and approximately 13 TRBJ segments was made across samples. TCRdb passed the multiplex PCR reads through MiXCR, listing each CDR3 protein once. These V and J calls derive from TCRdb rather than the authors' analysis. The data contain about 310,000 distinct CDR3 sequences, under 25% of them singletons. Sample time point: persistent/refractory GD, antithyroid drugs over 5 years with positive TRAb. PBMC-derived RNA was used for the TCR library.

The material was peripheral blood mononuclear cells (PBMCs), obtained when the disease was refractory, from a patient treated with antithyroid drugs. V usage is TRBV5-1 and J usage is TRBJ2-7; D is uncertain. The clonotype originates from a female donor with Graves disease. CDR3 loop: CASRGDPDEQYF. CDR3 DNA sequence: TGCGCCAGCAGGGGTGATCCCGACGAGCAGTACTTC. Supplemented by reference TRBV5-1 and TRBJ2-7, the full variable domain reads KAGVTQTPRYLIKTRGQQVTLSCSPISGHRSVSWYQQTPGQGLQFLFEYFSETQRNKGNFPGRFSGRQFSNSRSEMNVSTLELGDSALYLCASRGDPDEQYFGPGTRLTVT.